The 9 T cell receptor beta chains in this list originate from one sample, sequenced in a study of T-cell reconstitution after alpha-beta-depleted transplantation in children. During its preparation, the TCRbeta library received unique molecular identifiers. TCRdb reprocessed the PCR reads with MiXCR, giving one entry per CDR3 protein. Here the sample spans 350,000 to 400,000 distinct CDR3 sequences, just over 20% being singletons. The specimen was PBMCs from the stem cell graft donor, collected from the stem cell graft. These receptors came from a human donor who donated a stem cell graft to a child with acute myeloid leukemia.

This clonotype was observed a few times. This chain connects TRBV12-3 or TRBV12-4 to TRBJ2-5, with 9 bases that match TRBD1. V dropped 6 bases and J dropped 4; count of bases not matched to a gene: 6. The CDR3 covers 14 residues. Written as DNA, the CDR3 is TGTGCCAGCAGCCGGGGACAGGGCACAGAGACCCAGTACTTC. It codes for CASSRGQGTETQYF.

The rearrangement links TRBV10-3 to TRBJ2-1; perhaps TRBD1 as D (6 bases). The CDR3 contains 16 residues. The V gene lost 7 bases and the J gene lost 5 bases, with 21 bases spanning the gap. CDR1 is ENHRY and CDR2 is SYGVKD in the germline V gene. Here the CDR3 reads CAITKGDAPTDNEQFF. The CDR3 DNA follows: TGTGCCATCACCAAGGGGGATGCCCCCACAGACAATGAGCAGTTCTTC.

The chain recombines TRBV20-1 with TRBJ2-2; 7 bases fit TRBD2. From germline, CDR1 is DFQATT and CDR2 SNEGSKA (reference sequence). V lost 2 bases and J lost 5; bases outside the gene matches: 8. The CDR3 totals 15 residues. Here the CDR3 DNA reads TGCAGTGCTAGATTCGAAGGGCGGGAGACCGGGGAGCTGTTTTTT. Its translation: CSARFEGRETGELFF.

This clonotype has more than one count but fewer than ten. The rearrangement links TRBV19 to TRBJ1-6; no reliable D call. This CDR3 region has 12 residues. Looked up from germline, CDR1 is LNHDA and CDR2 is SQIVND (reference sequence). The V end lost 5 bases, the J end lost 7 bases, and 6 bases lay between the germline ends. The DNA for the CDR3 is TGTGCCAGTAGTGAAGGGAATTCACCCCTCCACTTT. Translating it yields CASSEGNSPLHF.

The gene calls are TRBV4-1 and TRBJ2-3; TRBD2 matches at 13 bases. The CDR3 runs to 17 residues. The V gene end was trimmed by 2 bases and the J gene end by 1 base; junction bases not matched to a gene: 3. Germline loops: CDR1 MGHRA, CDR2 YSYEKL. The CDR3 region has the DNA TGCGCCAGCAGCCAACAACTAGCGGGAGGGGGCACAGATACGCAGTATTTT. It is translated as CASSQQLAGGGTDTQYF.

CDR3 sequence (DNA): TGTGCCAGCAGTTTATTATTCCGGAAGGCCACCTACGAGCAGTACTTC. This codes for CASSLLFRKATYEQYF. V is TRBV28 and J is TRBJ2-7, with D hard to call. CDR1 is MDHEN and CDR2 is SYDVKM in the germline V gene. This CDR3 has 16 residues. Trimming left V 1 base short and J 2 bases short, with 15 bases between.

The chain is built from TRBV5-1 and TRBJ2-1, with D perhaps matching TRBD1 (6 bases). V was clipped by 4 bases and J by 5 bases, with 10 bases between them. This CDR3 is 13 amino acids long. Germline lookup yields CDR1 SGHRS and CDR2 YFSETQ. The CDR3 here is CASSTQGNNEQFF. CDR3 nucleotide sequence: TGCGCCAGCAGCACACAGGGAAACAATGAGCAGTTCTTC.

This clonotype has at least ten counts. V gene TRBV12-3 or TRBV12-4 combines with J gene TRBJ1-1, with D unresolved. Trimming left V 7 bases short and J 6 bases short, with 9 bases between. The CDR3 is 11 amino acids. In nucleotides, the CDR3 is TGTGCCAGCAAGGGCGGGCCTGAAGCTTTCTTT. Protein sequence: CASKGGPEAFF.

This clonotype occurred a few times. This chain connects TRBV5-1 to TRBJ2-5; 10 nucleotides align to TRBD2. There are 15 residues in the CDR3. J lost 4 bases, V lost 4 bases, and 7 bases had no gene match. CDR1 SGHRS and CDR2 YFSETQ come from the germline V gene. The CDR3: CASSVSSGGGETQYF. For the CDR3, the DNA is TGCGCCAGCAGCGTCTCTAGCGGGGGCGGAGAGACCCAGTACTTC.